This T cell receptor (beta chain) comes out of a study of control samples from healthy donors and cancer patients. Trimming cost V 4 bases and J 1 base; bases outside gene matches: 5. The CDR3 contains 15 residues. Germline lookup yields CDR1 SGHDT and CDR2 YYEEEE. Data came from immunoSEQ multiplex PCR; TCRdb stores just in-frame clones and leaves some out. The data contain fewer than 200,000 clones, about 93% of them seen just once; the ten biggest clones take up approximately 1.5%. What was sequenced was blood. V usage is TRBV5-6 and J usage is TRBJ2-5, with 9 bases identical to TRBD2. The clonotype comes from a man younger than 35 in good health. CDR3 in DNA: TGTGCCAGCAGCCTTCTAGCGGGGCTCCAAGAGACCCAGTACTTC. Translating it yields CASSLLAGLQETQYF.